This T cell receptor (beta chain) was sequenced for a study of cytomegalovirus exposure and HLA in healthy donors. Study results and limitations: In vitro testing confirmed three CMV-associated chains as specific for CMV antigens.

The PCR contained 60 Vbeta and 13 Jbeta primers. The table came from immunoSEQ multiplex PCR; TCRdb's copy has only in-frame clones and leaves some out. This table has around 140,000 clones, more than 75% appearing once. CDR3 length: 15 residues. The ends lost 3 bases at V and 1 base at J; junction bases unmatched: 4. Per germline, CDR1 SGHDT and CDR2 YYEEEE. For this clone: Its antigen is as yet unknown.

The receptor's source is a female donor in good health and CMV-seronegative. Material for sequencing was PBMCs. The chain employs TRBV5-6 and TRBJ2-3; 8 bases are a match to TRBD1. The chain's CDR3 is CASSSRQGRTDTQYF. The CDR3 nucleotides read TGTGCCAGCAGCTCTCGACAGGGGCGCACAGATACGCAGTATTTT.